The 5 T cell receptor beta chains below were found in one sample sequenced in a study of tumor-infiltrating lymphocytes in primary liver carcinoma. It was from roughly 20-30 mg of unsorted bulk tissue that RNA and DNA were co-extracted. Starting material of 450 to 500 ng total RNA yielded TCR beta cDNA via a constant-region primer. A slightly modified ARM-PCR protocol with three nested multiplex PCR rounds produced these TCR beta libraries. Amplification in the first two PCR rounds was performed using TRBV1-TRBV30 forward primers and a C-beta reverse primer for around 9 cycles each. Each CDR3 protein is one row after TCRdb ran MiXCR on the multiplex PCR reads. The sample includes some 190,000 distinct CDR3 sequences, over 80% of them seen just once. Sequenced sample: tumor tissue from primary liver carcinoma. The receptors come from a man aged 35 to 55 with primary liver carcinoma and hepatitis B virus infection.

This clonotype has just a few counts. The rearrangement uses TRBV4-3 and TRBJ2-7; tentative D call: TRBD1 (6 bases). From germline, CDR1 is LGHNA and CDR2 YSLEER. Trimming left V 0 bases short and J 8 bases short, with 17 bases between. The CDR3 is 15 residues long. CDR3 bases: TGCGCCAGCAGCCAAGACCTGACAGGCTCATACAAGCAGTACTTC. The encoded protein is CASSQDLTGSYKQYF.

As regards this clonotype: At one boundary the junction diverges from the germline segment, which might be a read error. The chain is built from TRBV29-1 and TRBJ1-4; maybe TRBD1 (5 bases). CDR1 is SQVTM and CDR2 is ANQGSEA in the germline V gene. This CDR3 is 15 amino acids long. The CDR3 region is CSVEEDRGRSERLFF. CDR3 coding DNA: TGCAGCGTTGAAGAAGATAGGGGCAGGAGTGAAAGACTGTTTTTT.

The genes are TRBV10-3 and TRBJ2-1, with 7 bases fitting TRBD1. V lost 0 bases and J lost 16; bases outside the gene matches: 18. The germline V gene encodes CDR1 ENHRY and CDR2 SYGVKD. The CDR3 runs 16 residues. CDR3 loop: CAISESRGGSYPTHFF. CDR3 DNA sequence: TGTGCCATCAGTGAGTCGCGAGGGGGCAGTTACCCCACTCATTTCTTC.

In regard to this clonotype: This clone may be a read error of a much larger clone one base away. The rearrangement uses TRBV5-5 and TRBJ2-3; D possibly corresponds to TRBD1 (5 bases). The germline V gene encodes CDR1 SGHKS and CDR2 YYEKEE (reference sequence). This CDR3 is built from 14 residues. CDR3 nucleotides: TGTGCCACCAGCTTCACAGGTCAAACAGATACGCAGTATTTT. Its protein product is CATSFTGQTDTQYF.

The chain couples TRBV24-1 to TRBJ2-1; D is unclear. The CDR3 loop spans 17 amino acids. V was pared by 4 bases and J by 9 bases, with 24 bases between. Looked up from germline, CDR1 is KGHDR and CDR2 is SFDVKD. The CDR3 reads CATSESLSFPVAGEQFF. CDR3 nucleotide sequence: TGTGCCACCAGTGAAAGCCTTAGCTTCCCCGTAGCTGGTGAGCAGTTCTTC.